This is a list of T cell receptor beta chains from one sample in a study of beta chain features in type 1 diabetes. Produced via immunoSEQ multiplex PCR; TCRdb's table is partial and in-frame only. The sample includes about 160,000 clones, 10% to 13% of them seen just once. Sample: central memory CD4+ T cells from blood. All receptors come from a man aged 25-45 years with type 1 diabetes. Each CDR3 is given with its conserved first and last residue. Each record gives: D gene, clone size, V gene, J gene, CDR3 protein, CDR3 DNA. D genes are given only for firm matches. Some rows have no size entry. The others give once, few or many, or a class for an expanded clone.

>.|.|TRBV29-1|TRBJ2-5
CSAGQGQETQYF
TGCAGCGCTGGGCAAGGACAAGAGACCCAGTACTTC
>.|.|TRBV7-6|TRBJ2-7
CASSLPGQQYEQYF
TGTGCCAGCAGCTTACCAGGACAGCAGTACGAGCAGTACTTC
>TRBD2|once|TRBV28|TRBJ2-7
CASKRGAGVYEQYF
TGTGCCAGCAAGAGGGGAGCGGGAGTTTACGAGCAGTACTTC
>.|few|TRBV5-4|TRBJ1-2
CASSPGGNENYGYTF
TGTGCCAGCAGCCCCGGCGGGAATGAAAACTATGGCTACACCTTC
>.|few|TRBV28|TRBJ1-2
CASSSGAGVDYGYTF
TGTGCCAGCAGTTCAGGAGCAGGGGTAGACTATGGCTACACCTTC
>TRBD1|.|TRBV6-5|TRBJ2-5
CAVRDSSNQETQYF
TGTGCCGTCCGGGACAGCTCAAACCAAGAGACCCAGTACTTC
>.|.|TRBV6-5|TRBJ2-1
CASSWHNEQFF
TGTGCCAGCAGTTGGCACAATGAGCAGTTCTTC
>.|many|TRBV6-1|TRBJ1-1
CASKRENEAFF
TGTGCCAGCAAGCGGGAAAATGAAGCTTTCTTT
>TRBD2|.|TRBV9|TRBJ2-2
CASSVGVAGAAGELFF
TGTGCCAGCAGCGTAGGAGTAGCGGGAGCGGCCGGGGAGCTGTTTTTT
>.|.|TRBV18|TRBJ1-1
CASSPPSVNTEAFF
TGTGCCAGCTCACCACCCTCAGTGAACACTGAAGCTTTCTTT
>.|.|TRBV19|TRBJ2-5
CATSSARETQYF
TGTGCCACATCTAGCGCTAGAGAGACCCAGTACTTC
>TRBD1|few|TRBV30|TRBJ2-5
CAWTKGDSKQETQYF
TGTGCCTGGACTAAAGGGGACAGCAAGCAAGAGACCCAGTACTTC
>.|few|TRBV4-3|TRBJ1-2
CASSQARTQNYGYTF
TGCGCCAGCAGCCAAGCACGGACACAGAACTATGGCTACACCTTC
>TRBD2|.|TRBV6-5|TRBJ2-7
CASGSGLAEQYF
TGTGCCAGCGGGTCGGGACTAGCAGAGCAGTACTTC
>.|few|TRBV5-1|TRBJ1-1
CASSLGTDRNTEAFF
TGCGCCAGCAGCTTGGGAACTGACAGGAACACTGAAGCTTTCTTT
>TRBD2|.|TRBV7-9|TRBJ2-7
CASSLQREGEQYF
TGTGCCAGCAGCTTACAAAGGGAGGGCGAGCAGTACTTC
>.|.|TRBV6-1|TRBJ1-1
CASSEAVETEAFF
TGTGCCAGCAGTGAAGCGGTGGAGACGGAAGCTTTCTTT
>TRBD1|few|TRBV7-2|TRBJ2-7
CASSFRDRGYEQYF
TGTGCCAGCAGCTTCCGGGACAGGGGTTACGAGCAGTACTTC
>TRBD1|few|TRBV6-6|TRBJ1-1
CASSDRGRGGTEAFF
TGTGCCAGCAGCGACAGGGGGCGAGGTGGCACTGAAGCTTTCTTT
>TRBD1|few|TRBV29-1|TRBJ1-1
CSVGLGQGSEAFF
TGCAGCGTTGGCTTGGGACAGGGCTCTGAAGCTTTCTTT
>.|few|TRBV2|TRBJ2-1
CASSVLESNNEQFF
TGTGCCAGCAGTGTACTAGAGTCTAACAATGAGCAGTTCTTC
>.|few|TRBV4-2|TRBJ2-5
CASSQGLEEETQYF
TGTGCCAGCAGCCAAGGACTGGAAGAAGAGACCCAGTACTTC
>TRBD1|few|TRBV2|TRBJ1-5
CASSEEGGGQPQHF
TGTGCCAGCAGTGAAGAAGGGGGCGGCCAGCCCCAGCATTTT
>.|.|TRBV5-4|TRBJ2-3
CASSSTSTDTQYF
TGTGCCAGCAGCTCTACTAGCACAGATACGCAGTATTTT
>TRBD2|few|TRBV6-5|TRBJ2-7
CASRSGRGYEQYF
TGTGCCAGCAGGAGCGGGAGAGGCTACGAGCAGTACTTC
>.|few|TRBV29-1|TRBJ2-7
CSVFRFGNEQYF
TGCAGCGTTTTTAGGTTCGGGAACGAGCAGTACTTC
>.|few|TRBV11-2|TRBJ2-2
CASSYSLRIGGELFF
TGTGCCAGCAGCTACAGTCTGAGAATAGGCGGGGAGCTGTTTTTT
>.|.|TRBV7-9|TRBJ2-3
CASSLYTDTQYF
TGTGCCAGCAGCTTATACACAGATACGCAGTATTTT
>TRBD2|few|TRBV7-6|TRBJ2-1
CASSPVTSGGNNEQFF
TGTGCCAGCAGTCCCGTTACTAGCGGGGGGAACAATGAGCAGTTCTTC
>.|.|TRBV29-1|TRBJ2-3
CSVRRGSADTQYF
TGCAGCGTCAGAAGGGGGTCCGCAGATACGCAGTATTTT
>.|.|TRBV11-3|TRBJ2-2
CASSLQGNTGELFF
TGTGCCAGCAGCTTACAGGGTAACACCGGGGAGCTGTTTTTT
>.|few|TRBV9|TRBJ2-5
CASSARERQQETQYF
TGTGCCAGCAGCGCCAGAGAGAGACAGCAAGAGACCCAGTACTTC
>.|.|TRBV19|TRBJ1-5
CASSYYRGSNQPQHF
TGTGCCAGTAGCTATTACCGGGGTAGCAATCAGCCCCAGCATTTT
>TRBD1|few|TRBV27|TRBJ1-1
CASRSDRGNTEAFF
TGTGCCAGCAGGTCAGACAGGGGGAACACTGAAGCTTTCTTT
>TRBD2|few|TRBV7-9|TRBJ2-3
CASSPTSGSGDTQYF
TGTGCCAGCAGTCCTACTAGCGGGAGTGGGGATACGCAGTATTTT
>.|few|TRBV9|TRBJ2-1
CASSQAMAYNEQFF
TGTGCCAGCAGCCAAGCAATGGCCTACAATGAGCAGTTCTTC
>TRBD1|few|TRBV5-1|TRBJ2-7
CASSIQGGILGEQYF
TGCGCCAGCAGCATACAGGGGGGTATACTGGGCGAGCAGTACTTC
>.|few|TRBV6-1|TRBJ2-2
CASTWSGTGELFF
TGTGCCAGCACATGGTCGGGTACGGGGGAGCTGTTTTTT
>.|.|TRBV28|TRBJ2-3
CASSWRADTQYF
TGTGCCAGCAGTTGGAGGGCAGATACGCAGTATTTT
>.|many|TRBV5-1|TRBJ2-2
CASSLVGGAYTGELFF
TGCGCCAGCAGCTTGGTCGGAGGGGCGTACACCGGGGAGCTGTTTTTT
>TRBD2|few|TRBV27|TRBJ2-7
CASSLRGRAYEQYF
TGTGCCAGCAGTTTACGGGGGAGGGCCTACGAGCAGTACTTC
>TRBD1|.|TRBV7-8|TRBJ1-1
CASSSQGQGAAFF
TGTGCCAGCAGCTCTCAGGGACAGGGGGCGGCTTTCTTT
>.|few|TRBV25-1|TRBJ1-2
CASSESGRGGYTF
TGTGCCAGCAGTGAATCAGGGAGGGGTGGCTACACCTTC
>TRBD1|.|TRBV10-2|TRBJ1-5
CASTGQENQPQHF
TGCGCCAGCACGGGACAGGAGAATCAGCCCCAGCATTTT
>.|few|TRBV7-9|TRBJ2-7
CASSFQSYEQYF
TGTGCCAGCAGCTTCCAGTCCTACGAGCAGTACTTC
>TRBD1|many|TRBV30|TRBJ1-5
CAWSGTGDQPQHF
TGTGCCTGGAGCGGGACAGGGGACCAGCCCCAGCATTTT
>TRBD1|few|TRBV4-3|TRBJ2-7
CASSRGQGSSYEQYF
TGCGCCAGCAGCCGAGGACAGGGTAGCTCCTACGAGCAGTACTTC
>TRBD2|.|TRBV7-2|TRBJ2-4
CASSLGLAGSIQYF
TGTGCCAGCAGCTTAGGACTAGCGGGAAGCATTCAGTACTTC
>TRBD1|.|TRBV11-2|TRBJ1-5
CASSLGTGGQPQHF
TGTGCCAGCAGCTTAGGGACAGGCGGTCAGCCCCAGCATTTT
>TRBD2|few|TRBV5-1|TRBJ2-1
CASSLVGGGDEQFF
TGCGCCAGCAGCTTGGTCGGTGGGGGGGATGAGCAGTTCTTC
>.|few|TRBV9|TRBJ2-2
CASSVVRASGELFF
TGTGCCAGCAGCGTAGTCAGGGCCTCCGGGGAGCTGTTTTTT
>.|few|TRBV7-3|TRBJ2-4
CASSLAGQNIQYF
TGTGCCAGCAGCTTAGCAGGGCAAAACATTCAGTACTTC
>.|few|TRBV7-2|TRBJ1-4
CASSPVGSTNEKLFF
TGTGCCAGCAGCCCGGTGGGCTCAACTAATGAAAAACTGTTTTTT
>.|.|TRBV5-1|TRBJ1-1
CASSSKMNTEAFF
TGCGCCAGCAGCTCAAAAATGAACACTGAAGCTTTCTTT
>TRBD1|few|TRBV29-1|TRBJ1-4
CSVEVGQEDEKLFF
TGCAGCGTTGAAGTGGGACAGGAAGACGAAAAACTGTTTTTT
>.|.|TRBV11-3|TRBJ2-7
CASSPGMSSYEQYF
TGTGCCAGCAGCCCGGGGATGAGCTCCTACGAGCAGTACTTC
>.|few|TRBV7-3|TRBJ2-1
CASSADGRYNEQFF
TGTGCCAGCAGCGCAGACGGGAGATACAATGAGCAGTTCTTC
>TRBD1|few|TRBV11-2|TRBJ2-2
CASSLDRGALIFTGELFF
TGTGCCAGCAGTTTGGACAGGGGCGCTTTGATATTCACCGGGGAGCTGTTTTTT